This TCR beta chain was identified during a study of blood T cell repertoires in COVID-19. About the study: Sites across the United States, Italy and Spain contributed samples from acute and convalescent COVID-19. T cells, B-cell-depleted T cells, or PBMCs supplied cDNA or gDNA.

Study processing details: By means of reference gene primer amplification, nucleated cell counts were estimated. The data were produced by immunoSEQ multiplex PCR, yet TCRdb's version contains in-frame clones alone and is incomplete. V and J calls plus clone size are reproduced from that table; the DNA served to infer D and trimming. In the table there are around 73,000 clones, about four fifths of which are singletons. This clone was seen a single time. The source of this sequence is an older woman with acute or convalescent COVID-19. Sequencing input: peripheral blood.

The CDR3 bases are TGCGCCAGCAGCCCCGGGACAGGGGGTGGGGCCCAGTACTTC. Its translation is CASSPGTGGGAQYF. The chain combines TRBV5-1 with TRBJ2-5, with 11 bases that match TRBD1. After removal of 4 bases from V and 9 bases from J, the junction contained 8 bases not matched to a gene. Germline V gives CDR1 SGHRS, CDR2 YFSETQ. CDR3 length: 14 amino acids.